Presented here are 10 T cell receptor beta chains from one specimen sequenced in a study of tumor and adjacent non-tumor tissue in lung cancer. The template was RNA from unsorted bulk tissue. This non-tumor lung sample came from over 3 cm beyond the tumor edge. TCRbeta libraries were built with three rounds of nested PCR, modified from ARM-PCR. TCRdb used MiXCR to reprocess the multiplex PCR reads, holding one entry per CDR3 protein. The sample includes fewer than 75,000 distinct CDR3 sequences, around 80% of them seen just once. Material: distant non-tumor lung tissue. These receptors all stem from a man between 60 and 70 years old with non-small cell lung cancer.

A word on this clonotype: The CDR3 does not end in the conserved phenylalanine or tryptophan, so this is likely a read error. The CDR3 loop is CARSSLGLVKRWGTNEQFV. The CDR3 DNA reads as TGTGCCAGGAGCTCCCTTGGACTTGTGAAAAGGTGGGGAACTAATGAGCAGTTCGTC. V gene TRBV11-2 combines with J gene TRBJ2-1; tentatively, D is TRBD2 (5 bases). CDR1 SGHAT and CDR2 FQNNGV come from the germline V gene. This CDR3 region has 19 residues.

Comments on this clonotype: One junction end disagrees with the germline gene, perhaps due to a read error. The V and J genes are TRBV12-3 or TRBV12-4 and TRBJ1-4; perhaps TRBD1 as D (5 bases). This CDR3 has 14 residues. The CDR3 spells CTSRVGSPGEKLFF. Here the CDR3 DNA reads TGTACCAGCAGGGTGGGCTCCCCGGGGGAAAAACTGTTTTTT.

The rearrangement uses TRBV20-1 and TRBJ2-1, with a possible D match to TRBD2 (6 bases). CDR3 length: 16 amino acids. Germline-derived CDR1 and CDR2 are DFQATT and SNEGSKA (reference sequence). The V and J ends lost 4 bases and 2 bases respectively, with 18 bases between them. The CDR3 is CSATSTVAETYNEQFF. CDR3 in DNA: TGCAGTGCTACCTCCACAGTAGCGGAGACCTACAATGAGCAGTTCTTC.

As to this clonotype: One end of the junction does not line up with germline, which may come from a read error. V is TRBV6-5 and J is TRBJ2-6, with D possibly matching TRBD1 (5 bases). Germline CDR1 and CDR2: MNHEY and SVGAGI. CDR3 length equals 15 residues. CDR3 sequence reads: CASSYILGGANILTF. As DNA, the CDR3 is TGTGCCAGCAGTTACATCCTGGGTGGGGCCAACATCCTGACTTTC.

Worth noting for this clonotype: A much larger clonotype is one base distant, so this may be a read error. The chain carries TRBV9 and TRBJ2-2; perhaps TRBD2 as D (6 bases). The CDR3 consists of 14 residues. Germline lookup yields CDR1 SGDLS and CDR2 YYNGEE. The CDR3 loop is CAGSVADQTGELFF. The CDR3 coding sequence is TGTGCCGGCAGCGTAGCGGACCAGACCGGGGAGCTGTTTTTT. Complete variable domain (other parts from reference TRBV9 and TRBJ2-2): DSGVTQTPKHLITATGQRVTLRCSPRSGDLSVYWYQQSLDQGLQFLIQYYNGEERAKGNILERFSAQQFPDLHSELNLSSLELGDSALYFCAGSVADQTGELFFGEGSRLTVL.

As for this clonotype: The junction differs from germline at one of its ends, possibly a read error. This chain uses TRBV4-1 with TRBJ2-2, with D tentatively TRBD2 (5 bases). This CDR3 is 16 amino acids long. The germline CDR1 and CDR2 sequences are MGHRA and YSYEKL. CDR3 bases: TGCGCCAACAGCCAAGGCCCGACTATGAAGACCGGGGAGCTGTTTTTT. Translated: CANSQGPTMKTGELFF.

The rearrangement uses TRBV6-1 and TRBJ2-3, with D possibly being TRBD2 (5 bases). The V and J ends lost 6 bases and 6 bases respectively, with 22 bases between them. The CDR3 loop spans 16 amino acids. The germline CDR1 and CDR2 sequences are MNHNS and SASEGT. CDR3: CASRKAQWESPDTQYF. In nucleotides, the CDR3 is TGTGCCAGCAGGAAAGCCCAGTGGGAGAGCCCTGATACGCAGTATTTT.

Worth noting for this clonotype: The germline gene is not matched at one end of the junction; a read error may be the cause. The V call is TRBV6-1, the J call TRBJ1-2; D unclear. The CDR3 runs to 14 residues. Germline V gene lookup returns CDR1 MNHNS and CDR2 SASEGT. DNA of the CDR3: TGTGCCAGGAGTGAAGATGTCAGATCATATGGGTACACCTTC. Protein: CARSEDVRSYGYTF.

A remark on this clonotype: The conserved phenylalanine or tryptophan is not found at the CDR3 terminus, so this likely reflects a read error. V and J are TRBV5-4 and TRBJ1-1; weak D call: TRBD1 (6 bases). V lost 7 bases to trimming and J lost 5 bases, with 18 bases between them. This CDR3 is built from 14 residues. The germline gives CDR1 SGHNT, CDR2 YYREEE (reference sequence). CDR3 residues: CASLTWGRITEAFY. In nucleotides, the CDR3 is TGTGCCAGCCTTACCTGGGGGCGTATTACTGAAGCTTTCTAT.

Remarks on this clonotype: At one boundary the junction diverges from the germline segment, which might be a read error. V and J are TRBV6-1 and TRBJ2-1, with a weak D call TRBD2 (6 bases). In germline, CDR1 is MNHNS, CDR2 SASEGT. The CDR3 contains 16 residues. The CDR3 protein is CSSSPSDGSSYNEQFF. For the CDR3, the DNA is TGTTCCAGCAGTCCGAGCGACGGGAGCTCTTACAATGAGCAGTTCTTC.